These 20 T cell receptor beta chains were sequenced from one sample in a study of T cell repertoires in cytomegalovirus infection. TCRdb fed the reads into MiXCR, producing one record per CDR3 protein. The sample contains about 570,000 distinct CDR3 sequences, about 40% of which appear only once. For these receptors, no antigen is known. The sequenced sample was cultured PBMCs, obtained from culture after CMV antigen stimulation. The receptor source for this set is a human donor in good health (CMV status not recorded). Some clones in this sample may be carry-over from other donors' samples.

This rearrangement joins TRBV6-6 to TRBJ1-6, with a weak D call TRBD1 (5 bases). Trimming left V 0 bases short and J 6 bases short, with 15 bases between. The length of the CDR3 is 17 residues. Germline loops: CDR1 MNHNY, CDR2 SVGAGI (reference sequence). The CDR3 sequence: CASSYSRQGSGNSPLHF. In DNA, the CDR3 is TGTGCCAGCAGTTACTCGCGCCAGGGTTCGGGTAATTCACCCCTCCACTTT.

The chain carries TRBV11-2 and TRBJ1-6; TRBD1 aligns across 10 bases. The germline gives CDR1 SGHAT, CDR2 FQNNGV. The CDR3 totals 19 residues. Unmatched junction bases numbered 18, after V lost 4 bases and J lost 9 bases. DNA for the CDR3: TGTGCCAGCAGCTCCAACACAGTGGAGGGACAGGGGAAAAGTTCACCCCTCCACTTT. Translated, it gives CASSSNTVEGQGKSSPLHF.

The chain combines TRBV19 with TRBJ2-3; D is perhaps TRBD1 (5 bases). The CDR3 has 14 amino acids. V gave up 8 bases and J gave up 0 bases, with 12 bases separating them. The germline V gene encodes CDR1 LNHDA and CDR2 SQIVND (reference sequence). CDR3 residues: CASRQGPSTDTQYF. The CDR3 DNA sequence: TGTGCCAGTCGGCAGGGTCCTAGCACAGATACGCAGTATTTT.

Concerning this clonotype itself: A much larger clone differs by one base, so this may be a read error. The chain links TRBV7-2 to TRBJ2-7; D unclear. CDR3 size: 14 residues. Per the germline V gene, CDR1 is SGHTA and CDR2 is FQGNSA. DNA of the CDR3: TGTGCCAGCAGCTTACGGGCGAATATGCGCGAGCAGAACTTC. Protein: CASSLRANMREQNF. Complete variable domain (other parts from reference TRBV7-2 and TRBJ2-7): GAGVSQSPSNKVTEKGKDVELRCDPISGHTALYWYRQSLGQGLEFLIYFQGNSAPDKSGLPSDRFSAERTGGSVSTLTIQRTQQEDSAVYLCASSLRANMREQNFGPGTRLTVT.

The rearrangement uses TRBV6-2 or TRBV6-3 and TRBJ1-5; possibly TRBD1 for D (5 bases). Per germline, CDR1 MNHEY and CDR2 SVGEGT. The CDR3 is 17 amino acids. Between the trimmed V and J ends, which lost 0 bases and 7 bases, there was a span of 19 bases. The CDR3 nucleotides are TGTGCCAGCAGTTACTCGAGGCAGGGTCAATACTGGCAGCCCCAGCATTTT. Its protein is CASSYSRQGQYWQPQHF.

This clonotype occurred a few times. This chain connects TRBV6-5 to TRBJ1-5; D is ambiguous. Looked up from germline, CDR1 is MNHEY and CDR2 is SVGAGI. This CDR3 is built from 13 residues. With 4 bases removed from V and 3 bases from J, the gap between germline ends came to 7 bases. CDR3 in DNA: TGTGCCAGCAGTTCCCAACTCAATCAGCCCCAGCATTTT. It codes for CASSSQLNQPQHF.

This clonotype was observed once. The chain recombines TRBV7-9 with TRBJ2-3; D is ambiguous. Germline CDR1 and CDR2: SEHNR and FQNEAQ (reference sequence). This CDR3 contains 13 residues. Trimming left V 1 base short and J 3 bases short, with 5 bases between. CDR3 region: CASSLVMTDTQYF. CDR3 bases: TGTGCCAGCAGCTTAGTTATGACAGATACGCAGTATTTT. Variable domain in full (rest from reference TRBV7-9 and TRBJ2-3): DTGVSQNPRHKITKRGQNVTFRCDPISEHNRLYWYRQTLGQGPEFLTYFQNEAQLEKSRLLSDRFSAERPKGSFSTLEIQRTEQGDSAMYLCASSLVMTDTQYFGPGTRLTVL.

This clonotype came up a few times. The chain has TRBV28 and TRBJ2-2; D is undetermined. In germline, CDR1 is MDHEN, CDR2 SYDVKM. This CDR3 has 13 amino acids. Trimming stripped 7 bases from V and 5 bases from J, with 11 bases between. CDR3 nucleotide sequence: TGTGCCAGCATCCAGAGGCGGACCGGGGAGCTGTTTTTT. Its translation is CASIQRRTGELFF.

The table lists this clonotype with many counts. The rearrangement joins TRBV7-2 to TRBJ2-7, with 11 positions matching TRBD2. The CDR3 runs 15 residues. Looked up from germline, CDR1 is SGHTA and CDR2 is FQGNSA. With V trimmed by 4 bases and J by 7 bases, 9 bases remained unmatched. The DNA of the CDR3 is TGTGCCAGCAGCTCGGTGGGGACTAGCGGTCGGGAGCAGTACTTC. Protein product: CASSSVGTSGREQYF.

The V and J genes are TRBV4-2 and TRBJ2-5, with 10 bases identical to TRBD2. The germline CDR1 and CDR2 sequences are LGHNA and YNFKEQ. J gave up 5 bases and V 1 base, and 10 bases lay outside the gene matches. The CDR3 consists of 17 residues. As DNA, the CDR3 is TGTGCCAGCAGCCAAGGGGACCCTAGCGGGGGAAGGGAGACCCAGTACTTC. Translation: CASSQGDPSGGRETQYF.

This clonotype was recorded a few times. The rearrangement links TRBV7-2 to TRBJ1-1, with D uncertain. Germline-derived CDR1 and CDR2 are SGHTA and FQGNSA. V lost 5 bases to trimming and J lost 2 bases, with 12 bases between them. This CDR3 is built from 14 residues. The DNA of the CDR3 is TGTGCCAGCAGCCCTGGTCCGGGAAACACTGAAGCTTTCTTT. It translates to CASSPGPGNTEAFF.

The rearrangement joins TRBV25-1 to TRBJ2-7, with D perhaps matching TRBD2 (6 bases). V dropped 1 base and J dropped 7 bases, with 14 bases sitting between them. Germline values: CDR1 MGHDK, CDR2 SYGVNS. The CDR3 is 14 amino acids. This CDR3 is CASSESKDYGEQYF. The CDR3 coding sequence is TGTGCCAGCAGTGAATCTAAGGACTACGGGGAGCAGTACTTC.

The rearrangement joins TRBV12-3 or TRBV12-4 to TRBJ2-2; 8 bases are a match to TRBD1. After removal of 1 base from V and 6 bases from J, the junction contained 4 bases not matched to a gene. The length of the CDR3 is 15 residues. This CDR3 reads CASSLGTGFSGELFF. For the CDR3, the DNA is TGTGCCAGCAGTTTAGGGACAGGGTTTTCCGGGGAGCTGTTTTTT.

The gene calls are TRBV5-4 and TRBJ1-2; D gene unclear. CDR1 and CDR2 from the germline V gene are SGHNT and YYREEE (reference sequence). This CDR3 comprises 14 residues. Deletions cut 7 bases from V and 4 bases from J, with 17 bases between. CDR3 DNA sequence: TGTGCCAGCGGCTCGAAGACGGAGATCTATGGCTACACCTTC. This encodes CASGSKTEIYGYTF.

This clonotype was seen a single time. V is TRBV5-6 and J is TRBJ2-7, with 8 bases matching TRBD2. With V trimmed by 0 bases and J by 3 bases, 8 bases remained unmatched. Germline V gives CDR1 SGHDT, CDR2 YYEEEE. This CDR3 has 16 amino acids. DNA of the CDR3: TGTGCCAGCAGCTTGGACCGGGGGGGCCTAAGCTACGAGCAGTACTTC. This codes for CASSLDRGGLSYEQYF.

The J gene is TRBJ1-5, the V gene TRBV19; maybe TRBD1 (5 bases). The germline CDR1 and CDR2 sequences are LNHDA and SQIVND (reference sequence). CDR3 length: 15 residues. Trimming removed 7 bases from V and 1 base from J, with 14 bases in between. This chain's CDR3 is CASTPSGYSNQPQHF. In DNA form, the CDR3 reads TGTGCCAGTACCCCGTCAGGGTACAGCAATCAGCCCCAGCATTTT.

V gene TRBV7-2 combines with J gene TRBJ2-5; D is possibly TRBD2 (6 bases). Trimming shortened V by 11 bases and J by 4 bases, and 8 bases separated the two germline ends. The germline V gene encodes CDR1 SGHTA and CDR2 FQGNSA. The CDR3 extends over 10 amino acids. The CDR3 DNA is TGTGCCGGAGGGGTAGAGACCCAGTACTTC. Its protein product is CAGGVETQYF. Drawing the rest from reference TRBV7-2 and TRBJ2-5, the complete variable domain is GAGVSQSPSNKVTEKGKDVELRCDPISGHTALYWYRQSLGQGLEFLIYFQGNSAPDKSGLPSDRFSAERTGGSVSTLTIQRTQQEDSAVYLCAGGVETQYFGPGTRLLVL.

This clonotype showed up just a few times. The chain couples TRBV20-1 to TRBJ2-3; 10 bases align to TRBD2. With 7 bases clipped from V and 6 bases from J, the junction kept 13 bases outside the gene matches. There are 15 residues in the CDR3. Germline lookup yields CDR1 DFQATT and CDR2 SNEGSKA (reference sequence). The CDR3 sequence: CSGPQRLAGDDTQYF. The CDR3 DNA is TGCAGTGGCCCCCAGCGGCTAGCGGGAGACGATACGCAGTATTTT.

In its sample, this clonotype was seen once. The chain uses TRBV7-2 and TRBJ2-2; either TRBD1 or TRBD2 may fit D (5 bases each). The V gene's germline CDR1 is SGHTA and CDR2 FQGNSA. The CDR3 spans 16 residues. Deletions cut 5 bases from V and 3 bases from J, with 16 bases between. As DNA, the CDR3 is TGTGCCAGCAGCCCTCCCCTTTGGGGACACACCGGGGAGCTGTTTTTT. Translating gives CASSPPLWGHTGELFF.

Here the CDR3 reads CARAVCQSYSGANVLTF. CDR3 in DNA: TGTGCCAGGGCCGTCTGTCAGTCATACTCTGGGGCCAACGTCCTGACTTTC. The chain employs TRBV12-3 or TRBV12-4 and TRBJ2-6, with unresolved D. This CDR3 region has 17 residues. V was pared by 9 bases and J by 0 bases, with 18 bases between.